These T cell receptor beta chains were read from a single sample in a study of regulatory T cells in long-lasting Graves disease. TCRdb reprocessed the multiplex PCR reads with MiXCR, giving one entry per CDR3 protein. The data show 580,000 or so distinct CDR3 sequences, roughly a sixth seen once. In addition, the sample was reused for a study of T cells in Graves' hyperthyroidism and ophthalmopathy.

The sample was peripheral blood mononuclear cells (PBMCs), taken at new diagnosis, from a patient treated with antithyroid drugs. These receptors originate from a man younger than 30 with Graves disease. CDR3s include the opening cysteine and the closing phenylalanine or tryptophan. D genes are given only for firm matches. The listing skips clone size in some rows; elsewhere it reads once, few, many or a size class.

J gene: TRBJ1-1; clone size: NA; CDR3 length: 16; V gene: TRBV19; D gene: TRBD1; CDR3 protein: CASSIHRDRGNTEAFF; CDR3 DNA: TGTGCCAGTAGTATTCACCGGGACAGAGGAAACACTGAAGCTTTCTTT
J gene: TRBJ2-2; clone size: many; CDR3 length: 15; V gene: TRBV11-2; D gene: NA; CDR3 protein: CASSLDGVQGGELFF; CDR3 DNA: TGTGCCAGCAGCTTAGATGGGGTCCAAGGCGGGGAGCTGTTTTTT
J gene: TRBJ1-4; clone size: NA; CDR3 length: 14; V gene: TRBV7-9; D gene: NA; CDR3 protein: CASSPTGPDEKLFF; CDR3 DNA: TGTGCCAGCAGCCCGACAGGACCGGATGAAAAACTGTTTTTT
J gene: TRBJ2-7; clone size: many; CDR3 length: 15; V gene: TRBV5-1; D gene: NA; CDR3 protein: CASSFTGIRSYEQYF; CDR3 DNA: TGCGCCAGCAGCTTCACCGGGATACGCTCCTACGAGCAGTACTTC
J gene: TRBJ1-5; clone size: few; CDR3 length: 14; V gene: TRBV20-1; D gene: TRBD1; CDR3 protein: CSALRQGPNQPQHF; CDR3 DNA: TGCAGTGCTCTACGACAGGGTCCCAATCAGCCCCAGCATTTT
J gene: TRBJ2-7; clone size: NA; CDR3 length: 15; V gene: TRBV27; D gene: TRBD2; CDR3 protein: CASSRGTSESYEQYF; CDR3 DNA: TGTGCCAGCAGTAGGGGGACTAGCGAATCCTACGAGCAGTACTTC
J gene: TRBJ2-1; clone size: many; CDR3 length: 16; V gene: TRBV2; D gene: NA; CDR3 protein: CASTRGSSSSYNEQFF; CDR3 DNA: TGTGCCAGCACCAGAGGGTCGTCGAGCTCCTACAATGAGCAGTTCTTC
J gene: TRBJ2-3; clone size: NA; CDR3 length: 16; V gene: TRBV5-1; D gene: TRBD2; CDR3 protein: CASSLGDSGITDTQYF; CDR3 DNA: TGCGCCAGCAGCTTAGGAGATAGCGGGATCACAGATACGCAGTATTTT
J gene: TRBJ1-5; clone size: few; CDR3 length: 15; V gene: TRBV10-3; D gene: NA; CDR3 protein: CAISEGSSGNQPQHF; CDR3 DNA: TGTGCCATCAGTGAGGGAAGTTCGGGCAATCAGCCCCAGCATTTT
J gene: TRBJ2-7; clone size: many; CDR3 length: 13; V gene: TRBV4-1; D gene: TRBD2; CDR3 protein: CASVGGRVNEQYF; CDR3 DNA: TGCGCCAGCGTGGGCGGGAGAGTCAACGAGCAGTACTTC
J gene: TRBJ2-3; clone size: few; CDR3 length: 14; V gene: TRBV7-2; D gene: NA; CDR3 protein: CASSLGLGPDTQYF; CDR3 DNA: TGTGCCAGCAGCTTAGGTTTGGGGCCAGATACGCAGTATTTT
J gene: TRBJ2-7; clone size: few; CDR3 length: 17; V gene: TRBV14; D gene: NA; CDR3 protein: CASSQNHLQGLGDEQYF; CDR3 DNA: TGTGCCAGCAGCCAAAACCACCTGCAGGGATTAGGGGACGAGCAGTACTTC
J gene: TRBJ1-5; clone size: NA; CDR3 length: 15; V gene: TRBV5-1; D gene: TRBD1; CDR3 protein: CASSLDGQGNQPQHF; CDR3 DNA: TGCGCCAGCAGCTTGGACGGACAGGGCAATCAGCCCCAGCATTTT
J gene: TRBJ2-7; clone size: many; CDR3 length: 15; V gene: TRBV28; D gene: TRBD2; CDR3 protein: CASSSGSGGSYEQYF; CDR3 DNA: TGTGCCAGCAGCTCCGGGTCGGGCGGGAGTTACGAGCAGTACTTC
J gene: TRBJ2-6; clone size: many; CDR3 length: 13; V gene: TRBV20-1; D gene: NA; CDR3 protein: CSAISSGANVLTF; CDR3 DNA: TGCAGTGCCATCAGCTCTGGGGCCAACGTCCTGACTTTC
J gene: TRBJ2-7; clone size: many; CDR3 length: 14; V gene: TRBV27; D gene: NA; CDR3 protein: CASSNAPRPYEQYF; CDR3 DNA: TGTGCCAGCAGTAATGCGCCTCGCCCCTACGAGCAGTACTTC
J gene: TRBJ1-4; clone size: NA; CDR3 length: 15; V gene: TRBV11-2; D gene: NA; CDR3 protein: CASSLEVGDDEKLFF; CDR3 DNA: TGTGCCAGCAGCTTAGAGGTTGGGGACGATGAAAAACTGTTTTTT
J gene: TRBJ1-1; clone size: NA; CDR3 length: 20; V gene: TRBV3-1; D gene: NA; CDR3 protein: CASSQVLDAGGRHGVAEAFF; CDR3 DNA: TGTGCCAGCAGCCAAGTCCTCGATGCCGGGGGCAGGCACGGTGTGGCTGAAGCTTTCTTT
J gene: TRBJ2-1; clone size: NA; CDR3 length: 15; V gene: TRBV10-3; D gene: NA; CDR3 protein: CAISETRGGSNEQFF; CDR3 DNA: TGTGCCATCAGTGAGACGCGAGGGGGGTCCAATGAGCAGTTCTTC
J gene: TRBJ1-1; clone size: many; CDR3 length: 13; V gene: TRBV6-2/TRBV6-3; D gene: NA; CDR3 protein: CASSYRVYTEAFF; CDR3 DNA: TGTGCCAGCAGTTACAGGGTTTACACTGAAGCTTTCTTT
J gene: TRBJ2-7; clone size: once; CDR3 length: 19; V gene: TRBV6-5; D gene: TRBD1; CDR3 protein: CASSSAPGQGESRPYEQYF; CDR3 DNA: TGTGCCAGCAGTTCCGCTCCGGGACAGGGGGAATCCCGCCCCTACGAGCAGTACTTC
J gene: TRBJ2-1; clone size: many; CDR3 length: 14; V gene: TRBV5-1; D gene: TRBD2; CDR3 protein: CASSLSGVAGEQFF; CDR3 DNA: TGCGCCAGCAGCTTGAGTGGGGTAGCGGGGGAGCAGTTCTTC
J gene: TRBJ2-7; clone size: many; CDR3 length: 16; V gene: TRBV6-5; D gene: NA; CDR3 protein: CASSYSKGGLAHEQYF; CDR3 DNA: TGTGCCAGCAGTTACTCGAAAGGTGGACTCGCCCACGAGCAGTACTTC
J gene: TRBJ2-2; clone size: few; CDR3 length: 16; V gene: TRBV20-1; D gene: NA; CDR3 protein: CSARVNRVHGTGELFF; CDR3 DNA: TGCAGTGCTAGAGTCAACAGGGTTCATGGCACCGGGGAGCTGTTTTTT
J gene: TRBJ2-7; clone size: NA; CDR3 length: 13; V gene: TRBV16; D gene: NA; CDR3 protein: CASSQRTDYEQYF; CDR3 DNA: TGTGCCAGCAGCCAACGGACAGACTACGAGCAGTACTTC
J gene: TRBJ1-1; clone size: many; CDR3 length: 15; V gene: TRBV6-5; D gene: NA; CDR3 protein: CASSSAPGTTTEAFF; CDR3 DNA: TGTGCCAGCAGTTCCGCCCCCGGGACGACCACTGAAGCTTTCTTT
J gene: TRBJ1-4; clone size: many; CDR3 length: 16; V gene: TRBV6-1; D gene: NA; CDR3 protein: CASSEWAFGTNEKLFF; CDR3 DNA: TGTGCCAGCAGTGAGTGGGCATTTGGGACTAATGAAAAACTGTTTTTT
J gene: TRBJ1-1; clone size: few; CDR3 length: 13; V gene: TRBV30; D gene: NA; CDR3 protein: CAWSVVTNTEAFF; CDR3 DNA: TGTGCCTGGAGTGTGGTAACGAACACTGAAGCTTTCTTT
J gene: TRBJ2-2; clone size: many; CDR3 length: 14; V gene: TRBV6-4; D gene: NA; CDR3 protein: CASSPNQGPGELFF; CDR3 DNA: TGTGCCAGCAGTCCTAACCAGGGTCCCGGGGAGCTGTTTTTT
J gene: TRBJ2-5; clone size: few; CDR3 length: 15; V gene: TRBV12-3/TRBV12-4; D gene: TRBD2; CDR3 protein: CASRRSIAGAGTQYF; CDR3 DNA: TGTGCCAGCAGACGATCTATAGCGGGAGCTGGGACCCAGTACTTC
J gene: TRBJ1-1; clone size: NA; CDR3 length: 15; V gene: TRBV6-1; D gene: TRBD1; CDR3 protein: CASSGGQRMNTEAFF; CDR3 DNA: TGTGCCAGCAGTGGGGGACAGAGGATGAACACTGAAGCTTTCTTT
J gene: TRBJ2-7; clone size: NA; CDR3 length: 14; V gene: TRBV20-1; D gene: TRBD2; CDR3 protein: CSAREGLAGDEQYF; CDR3 DNA: TGCAGTGCTAGAGAGGGACTAGCGGGAGACGAGCAGTACTTC
J gene: TRBJ1-6; clone size: few; CDR3 length: 14; V gene: TRBV27; D gene: NA; CDR3 protein: CASSFRTDNSPLHF; CDR3 DNA: TGTGCCAGCAGTTTCAGGACAGACAATTCACCCCTCCACTTT
J gene: TRBJ2-3; clone size: many; CDR3 length: 14; V gene: TRBV20-1; D gene: NA; CDR3 protein: CSARSPGLTDTQYF; CDR3 DNA: TGCAGTGCTAGGAGCCCGGGGCTTACAGATACGCAGTATTTT
J gene: TRBJ1-2; clone size: many; CDR3 length: 15; V gene: TRBV28; D gene: TRBD1; CDR3 protein: CASSVMRTGGYGYTF; CDR3 DNA: TGTGCCAGCAGTGTGATGAGGACAGGAGGTTATGGCTACACCTTC
J gene: TRBJ2-3; clone size: many; CDR3 length: 16; V gene: TRBV5-1; D gene: TRBD2; CDR3 protein: CASSPLAGGPPDTQYF; CDR3 DNA: TGCGCCAGCAGCCCTTTAGCGGGAGGGCCCCCAGATACGCAGTATTTT
J gene: TRBJ2-2; clone size: many; CDR3 length: 13; V gene: TRBV28; D gene: NA; CDR3 protein: CASINRDTGELFF; CDR3 DNA: TGTGCCAGCATCAACAGGGATACCGGGGAGCTGTTTTTT
J gene: TRBJ1-6; clone size: NA; CDR3 length: 15; V gene: TRBV7-3; D gene: NA; CDR3 protein: CASSSHSMDSSPLHF; CDR3 DNA: TGTGCCAGCAGCTCCCATAGTATGGATAGTTCACCCCTCCACTTT
J gene: TRBJ2-7; clone size: many; CDR3 length: 18; V gene: TRBV5-1; D gene: TRBD2; CDR3 protein: CASSLSGTSGKLTYEQYF; CDR3 DNA: TGCGCCAGCAGCTTGTCCGGGACTAGCGGAAAACTCACCTACGAGCAGTACTTC
J gene: TRBJ2-3; clone size: many; CDR3 length: 16; V gene: TRBV27; D gene: NA; CDR3 protein: CASSSRLPGFTDTQYF; CDR3 DNA: TGTGCCAGCAGTTCGAGACTCCCCGGATTTACAGATACGCAGTATTTT
J gene: TRBJ2-5; clone size: many; CDR3 length: 15; V gene: TRBV3-1; D gene: NA; CDR3 protein: CASQDSYQRQETQYF; CDR3 DNA: TGTGCCAGCCAGGACTCTTACCAACGCCAAGAGACCCAGTACTTC
J gene: TRBJ1-3; clone size: many; CDR3 length: 15; V gene: TRBV11-2; D gene: NA; CDR3 protein: CASSLSPGAGNTIYF; CDR3 DNA: TGTGCCAGCAGCTTATCACCAGGGGCTGGAAACACCATATATTTT
J gene: TRBJ1-5; clone size: many; CDR3 length: 14; V gene: TRBV28; D gene: NA; CDR3 protein: CASRLGWVGQPQHF; CDR3 DNA: TGTGCCAGCAGGCTCGGTTGGGTAGGGCAGCCCCAGCATTTT
J gene: TRBJ2-7; clone size: many; CDR3 length: 15; V gene: TRBV7-8; D gene: NA; CDR3 protein: CASSQMIGASYEQYF; CDR3 DNA: TGTGCCAGCAGCCAAATGATAGGTGCCAGCTACGAGCAGTACTTC
J gene: TRBJ2-7; clone size: many; CDR3 length: 14; V gene: TRBV3-1; D gene: NA; CDR3 protein: CASSPSGETYEQYF; CDR3 DNA: TGTGCCAGCAGCCCCTCCGGGGAAACCTACGAGCAGTACTTC
J gene: TRBJ1-3; clone size: NA; CDR3 length: 14; V gene: TRBV3-1; D gene: TRBD1; CDR3 protein: CASSHGTAGNTIYF; CDR3 DNA: TGTGCCAGCAGCCACGGGACAGCTGGAAACACCATATATTTT